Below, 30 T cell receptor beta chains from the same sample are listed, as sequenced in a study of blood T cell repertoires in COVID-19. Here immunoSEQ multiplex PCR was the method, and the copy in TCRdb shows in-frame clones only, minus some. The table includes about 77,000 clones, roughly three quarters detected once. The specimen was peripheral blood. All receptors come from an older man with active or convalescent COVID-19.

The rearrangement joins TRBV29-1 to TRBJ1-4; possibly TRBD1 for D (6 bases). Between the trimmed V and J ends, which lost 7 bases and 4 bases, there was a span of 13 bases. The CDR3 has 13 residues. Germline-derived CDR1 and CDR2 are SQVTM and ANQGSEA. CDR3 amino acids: CSGGRTDNEKLFF. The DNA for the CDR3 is TGCAGCGGGGGTAGGACAGATAATGAAAAACTGTTTTTT.

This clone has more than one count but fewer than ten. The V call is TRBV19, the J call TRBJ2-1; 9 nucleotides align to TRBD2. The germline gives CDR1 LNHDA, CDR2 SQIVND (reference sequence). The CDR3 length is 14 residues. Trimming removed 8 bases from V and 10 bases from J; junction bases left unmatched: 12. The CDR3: CASCPKRGAMEQFF. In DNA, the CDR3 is TGTGCCAGTTGCCCGAAGCGGGGGGCCATGGAGCAGTTCTTC.

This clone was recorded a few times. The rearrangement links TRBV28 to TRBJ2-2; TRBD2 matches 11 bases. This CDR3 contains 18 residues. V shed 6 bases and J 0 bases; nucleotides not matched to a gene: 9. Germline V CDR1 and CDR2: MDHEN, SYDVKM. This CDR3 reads CASSTMGLAETNTGELFF. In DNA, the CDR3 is TGTGCCAGCAGCACCATGGGACTAGCGGAGACGAACACCGGGGAGCTGTTTTTT.

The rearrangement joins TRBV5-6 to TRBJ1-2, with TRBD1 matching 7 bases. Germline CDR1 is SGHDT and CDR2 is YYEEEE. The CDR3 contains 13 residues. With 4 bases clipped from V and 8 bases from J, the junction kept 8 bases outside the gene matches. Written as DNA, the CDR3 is TGTGCCAGCAGCCCGACAGGGCCGGGCGGCTACACCTTC. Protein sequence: CASSPTGPGGYTF. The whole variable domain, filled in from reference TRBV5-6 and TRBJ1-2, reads DAGVTQSPTHLIKTRGQQVTLRCSPKSGHDTVSWYQQALGQGPQFIFQYYEEEERQRGNFPDRFSGHQFPNYSSELNVNALLLGDSALYLCASSPTGPGGYTFGSGTRLTVV.

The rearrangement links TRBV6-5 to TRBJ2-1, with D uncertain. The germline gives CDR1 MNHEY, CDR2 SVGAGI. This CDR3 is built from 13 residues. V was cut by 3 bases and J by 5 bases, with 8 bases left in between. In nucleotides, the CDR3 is TGTGCCAGCAGTTATGGGCAGGACAATGAGCAGTTCTTC. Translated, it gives CASSYGQDNEQFF.

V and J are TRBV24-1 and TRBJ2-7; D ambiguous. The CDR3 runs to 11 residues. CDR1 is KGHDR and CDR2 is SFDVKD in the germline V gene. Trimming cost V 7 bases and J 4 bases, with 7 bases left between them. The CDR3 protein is CATSRGYEQYF. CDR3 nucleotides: TGTGCCACCAGCAGAGGATACGAGCAGTACTTC.

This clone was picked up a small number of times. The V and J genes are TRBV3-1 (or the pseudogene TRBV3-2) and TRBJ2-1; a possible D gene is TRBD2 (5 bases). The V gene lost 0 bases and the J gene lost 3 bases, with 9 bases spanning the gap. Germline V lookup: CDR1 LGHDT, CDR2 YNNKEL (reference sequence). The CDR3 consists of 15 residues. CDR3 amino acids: CASSQEGGYYNEQFF. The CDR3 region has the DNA TGTGCCAGCAGCCAAGAAGGCGGGTACTACAATGAGCAGTTCTTC.

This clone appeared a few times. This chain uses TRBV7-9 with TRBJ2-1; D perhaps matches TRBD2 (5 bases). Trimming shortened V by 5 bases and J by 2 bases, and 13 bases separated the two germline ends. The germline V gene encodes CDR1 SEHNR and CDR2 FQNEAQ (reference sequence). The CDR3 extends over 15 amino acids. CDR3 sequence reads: CASSRGSGTYNEQFF. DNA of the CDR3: TGTGCCAGCAGCCGAGGGTCGGGCACCTACAATGAGCAGTTCTTC.

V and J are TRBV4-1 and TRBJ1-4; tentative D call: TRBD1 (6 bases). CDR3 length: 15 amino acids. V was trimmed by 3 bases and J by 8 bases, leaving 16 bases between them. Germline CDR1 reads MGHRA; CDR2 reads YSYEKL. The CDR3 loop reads CASSHGSQRGEKLFF. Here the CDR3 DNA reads TGCGCCAGCAGCCATGGGTCCCAAAGGGGGGAAAAACTGTTTTTT.

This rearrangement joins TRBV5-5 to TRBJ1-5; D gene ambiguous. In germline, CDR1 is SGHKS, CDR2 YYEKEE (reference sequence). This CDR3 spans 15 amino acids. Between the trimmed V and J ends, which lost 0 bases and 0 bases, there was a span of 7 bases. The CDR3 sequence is CASSLESGSNQPQHF. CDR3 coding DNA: TGTGCCAGCAGCTTGGAATCCGGTAGCAATCAGCCCCAGCATTTT.

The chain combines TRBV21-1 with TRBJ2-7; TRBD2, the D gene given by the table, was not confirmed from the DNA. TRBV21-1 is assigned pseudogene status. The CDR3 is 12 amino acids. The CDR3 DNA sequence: TGTGCCAGCAGCATTACCGGGTACGAGCAGTACTTC. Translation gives CASSITGYEQYF.

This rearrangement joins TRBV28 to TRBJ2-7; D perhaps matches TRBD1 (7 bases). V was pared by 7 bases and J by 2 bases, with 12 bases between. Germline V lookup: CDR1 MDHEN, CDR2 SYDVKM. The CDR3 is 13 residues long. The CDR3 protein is CASNQGGTYEQYF. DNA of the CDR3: TGTGCCAGCAACCAGGGGGGAACCTACGAGCAGTACTTC.

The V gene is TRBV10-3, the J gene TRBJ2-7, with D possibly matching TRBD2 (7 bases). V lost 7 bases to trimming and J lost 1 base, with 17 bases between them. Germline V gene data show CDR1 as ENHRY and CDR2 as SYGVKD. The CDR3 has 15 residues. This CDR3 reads CAIKVGGPGSYEQYF. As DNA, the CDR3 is TGTGCCATCAAGGTCGGGGGGCCAGGATCCTACGAGCAGTACTTC.

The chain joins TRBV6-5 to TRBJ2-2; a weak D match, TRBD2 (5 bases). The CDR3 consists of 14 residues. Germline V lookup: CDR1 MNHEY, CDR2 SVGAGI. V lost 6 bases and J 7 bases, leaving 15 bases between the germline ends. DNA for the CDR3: TGTGCCAGCAGAATAGAGGACTTTGTCGGGGAGCTGTTTTTT. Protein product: CASRIEDFVGELFF.

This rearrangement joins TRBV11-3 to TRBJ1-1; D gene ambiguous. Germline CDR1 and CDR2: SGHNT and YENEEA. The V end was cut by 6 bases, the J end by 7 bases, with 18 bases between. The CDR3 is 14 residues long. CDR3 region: CASSLRAAEDEAFF. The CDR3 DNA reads TGTGCCAGCAGTCTCCGGGCTGCGGAGGATGAAGCTTTCTTT. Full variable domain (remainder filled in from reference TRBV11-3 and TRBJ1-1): EAGVVQSPRYKIIEKKQPVAFWCNPISGHNTLYWYLQNLGQGPELLIRYENEEAVDDSQLPKDRFSAERLKGVDSTLKIQPAELGDSAVYLCASSLRAAEDEAFFGQGTRLTVV.

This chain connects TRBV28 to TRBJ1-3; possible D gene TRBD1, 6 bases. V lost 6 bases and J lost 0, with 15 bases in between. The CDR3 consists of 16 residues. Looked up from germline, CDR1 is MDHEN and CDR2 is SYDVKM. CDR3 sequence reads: CASRGATGTSGNTIYF. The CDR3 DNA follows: TGTGCCAGCAGGGGGGCCACAGGGACCTCTGGAAACACCATATATTTT.

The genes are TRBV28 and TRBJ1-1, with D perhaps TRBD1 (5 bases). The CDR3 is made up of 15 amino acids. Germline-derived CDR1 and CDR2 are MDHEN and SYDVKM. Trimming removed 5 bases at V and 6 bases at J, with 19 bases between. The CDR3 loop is CASSIPRDGNPEAFF. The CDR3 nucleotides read TGTGCCAGCAGTATACCCAGGGATGGGAATCCTGAAGCTTTCTTT.

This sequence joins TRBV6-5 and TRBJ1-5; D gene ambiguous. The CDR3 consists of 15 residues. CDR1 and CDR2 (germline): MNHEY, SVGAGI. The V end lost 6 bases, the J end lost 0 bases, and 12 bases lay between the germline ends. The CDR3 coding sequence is TGTGCCAGCAGCCGTACACAGTATAGCAATCAGCCCCAGCATTTT. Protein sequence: CASSRTQYSNQPQHF.

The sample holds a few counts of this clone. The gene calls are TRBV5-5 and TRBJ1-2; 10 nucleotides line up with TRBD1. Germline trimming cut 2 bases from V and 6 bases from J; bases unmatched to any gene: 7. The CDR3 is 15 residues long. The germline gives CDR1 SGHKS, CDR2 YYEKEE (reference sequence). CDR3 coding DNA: TGTGCCAGCAGCTTCTCTCGGGACAGGGGCGATGGCTACACCTTC. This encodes CASSFSRDRGDGYTF. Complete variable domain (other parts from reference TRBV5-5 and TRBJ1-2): DAGVTQSPTHLIKTRGQQVTLRCSPISGHKSVSWYQQVLGQGPQFIFQYYEKEERGRGNFPDRFSARQFPNYSSELNVNALLLGDSALYLCASSFSRDRGDGYTFGSGTRLTVV.

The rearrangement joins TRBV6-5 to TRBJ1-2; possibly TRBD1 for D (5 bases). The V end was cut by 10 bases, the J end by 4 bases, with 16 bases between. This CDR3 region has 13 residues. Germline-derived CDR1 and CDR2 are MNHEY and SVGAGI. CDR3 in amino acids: CATREGSSYGYTF. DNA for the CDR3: TGTGCCACCAGGGAGGGGTCCTCCTATGGCTACACCTTC.

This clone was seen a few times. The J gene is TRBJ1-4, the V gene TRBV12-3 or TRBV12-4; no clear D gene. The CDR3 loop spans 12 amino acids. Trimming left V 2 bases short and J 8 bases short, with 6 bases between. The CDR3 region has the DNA TGTGCCAGCAGTTTACTCGGGGAAAAACTGTTTTTT. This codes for CASSLLGEKLFF.

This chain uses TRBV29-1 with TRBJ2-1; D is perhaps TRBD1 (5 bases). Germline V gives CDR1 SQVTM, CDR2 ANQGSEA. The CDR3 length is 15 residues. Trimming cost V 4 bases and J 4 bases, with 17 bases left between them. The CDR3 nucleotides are TGCAGCGTTGCGTCTTGGGGCAGGAGTTACAATGAGCAGTTCTTC. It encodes CSVASWGRSYNEQFF.

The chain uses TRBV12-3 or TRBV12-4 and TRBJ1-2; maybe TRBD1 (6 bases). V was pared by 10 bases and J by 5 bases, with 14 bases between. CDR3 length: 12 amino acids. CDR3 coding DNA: TGTGCCATAAAAACAGGGTTTTATGGCTACACCTTC. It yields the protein CAIKTGFYGYTF.

The CDR3 DNA reads TGTGCCAGCAGCTCCCCTGCCGGGACAACAGCTAACTATGGCTACACCTTC. The encoded protein is CASSSPAGTTANYGYTF. The V call is TRBV7-9, the J call TRBJ1-2; a possible D gene is TRBD1 (6 bases). V shed 4 bases and J shed 0 bases, with 18 bases lying between them. Germline V gene data show CDR1 as SEHNR and CDR2 as FQNEAQ (reference sequence). This CDR3 spans 17 amino acids.

The CDR3, as DNA: TGTGCCAGCAGTGAAACAGGGGCCTATGGCTACACCTTC. Encoded protein: CASSETGAYGYTF. The genes are TRBV2 and TRBJ1-2, with TRBD1 identical over 7 bases. The CDR3 runs 13 residues. Germline CDR1 and CDR2: SNHLY and FYNNEI. J was trimmed by 4 bases and V by 2 bases; bases with no gene match: 1. Together with reference TRBV2 and TRBJ1-2, the CDR3 gives the full variable domain: EPEVTQTPSHQVTQMGQEVILRCVPISNHLYFYWYRQILGQKVEFLVSFYNNEISEKSEIFDDQFSVERPDGSNFTLKIRSTKLEDSAMYFCASSETGAYGYTFGSGTRLTVV.

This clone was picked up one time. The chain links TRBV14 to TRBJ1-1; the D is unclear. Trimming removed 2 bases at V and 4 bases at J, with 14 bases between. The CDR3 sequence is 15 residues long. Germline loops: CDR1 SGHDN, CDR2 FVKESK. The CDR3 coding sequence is TGTGCCAGCAGCCAACAGGTGGGCAAGGTCACTGAAGCTTTCTTT. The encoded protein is CASSQQVGKVTEAFF.

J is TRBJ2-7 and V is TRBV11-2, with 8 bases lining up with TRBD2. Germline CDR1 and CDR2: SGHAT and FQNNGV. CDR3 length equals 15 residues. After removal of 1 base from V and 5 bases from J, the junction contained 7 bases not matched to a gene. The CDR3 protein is CASSLGPAGANEQYF. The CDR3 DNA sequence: TGTGCCAGCAGCTTAGGACCAGCGGGGGCCAACGAGCAGTACTTC.

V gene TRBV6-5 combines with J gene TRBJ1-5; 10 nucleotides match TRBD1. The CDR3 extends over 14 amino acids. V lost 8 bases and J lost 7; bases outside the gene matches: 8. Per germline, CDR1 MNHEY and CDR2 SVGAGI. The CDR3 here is CASGDRGLSQPQHF. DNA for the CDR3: TGTGCCAGCGGGGACAGGGGTTTGAGCCAGCCCCAGCATTTT.

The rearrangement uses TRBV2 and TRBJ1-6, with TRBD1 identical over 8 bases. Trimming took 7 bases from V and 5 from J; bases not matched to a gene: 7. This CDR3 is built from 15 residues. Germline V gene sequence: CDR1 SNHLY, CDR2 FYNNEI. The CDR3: CASNRDRHNNSPLHF. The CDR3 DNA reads TGTGCCAGCAACCGGGACAGGCACAATAATTCACCCCTCCACTTT.

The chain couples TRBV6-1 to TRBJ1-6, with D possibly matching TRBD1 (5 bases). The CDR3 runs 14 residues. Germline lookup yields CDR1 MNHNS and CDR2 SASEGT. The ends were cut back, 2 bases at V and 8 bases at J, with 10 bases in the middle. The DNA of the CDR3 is TGTGCCAGCAGTGAACGCAGGGCGGATTCACCCCTCCACTTT. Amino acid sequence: CASSERRADSPLHF.